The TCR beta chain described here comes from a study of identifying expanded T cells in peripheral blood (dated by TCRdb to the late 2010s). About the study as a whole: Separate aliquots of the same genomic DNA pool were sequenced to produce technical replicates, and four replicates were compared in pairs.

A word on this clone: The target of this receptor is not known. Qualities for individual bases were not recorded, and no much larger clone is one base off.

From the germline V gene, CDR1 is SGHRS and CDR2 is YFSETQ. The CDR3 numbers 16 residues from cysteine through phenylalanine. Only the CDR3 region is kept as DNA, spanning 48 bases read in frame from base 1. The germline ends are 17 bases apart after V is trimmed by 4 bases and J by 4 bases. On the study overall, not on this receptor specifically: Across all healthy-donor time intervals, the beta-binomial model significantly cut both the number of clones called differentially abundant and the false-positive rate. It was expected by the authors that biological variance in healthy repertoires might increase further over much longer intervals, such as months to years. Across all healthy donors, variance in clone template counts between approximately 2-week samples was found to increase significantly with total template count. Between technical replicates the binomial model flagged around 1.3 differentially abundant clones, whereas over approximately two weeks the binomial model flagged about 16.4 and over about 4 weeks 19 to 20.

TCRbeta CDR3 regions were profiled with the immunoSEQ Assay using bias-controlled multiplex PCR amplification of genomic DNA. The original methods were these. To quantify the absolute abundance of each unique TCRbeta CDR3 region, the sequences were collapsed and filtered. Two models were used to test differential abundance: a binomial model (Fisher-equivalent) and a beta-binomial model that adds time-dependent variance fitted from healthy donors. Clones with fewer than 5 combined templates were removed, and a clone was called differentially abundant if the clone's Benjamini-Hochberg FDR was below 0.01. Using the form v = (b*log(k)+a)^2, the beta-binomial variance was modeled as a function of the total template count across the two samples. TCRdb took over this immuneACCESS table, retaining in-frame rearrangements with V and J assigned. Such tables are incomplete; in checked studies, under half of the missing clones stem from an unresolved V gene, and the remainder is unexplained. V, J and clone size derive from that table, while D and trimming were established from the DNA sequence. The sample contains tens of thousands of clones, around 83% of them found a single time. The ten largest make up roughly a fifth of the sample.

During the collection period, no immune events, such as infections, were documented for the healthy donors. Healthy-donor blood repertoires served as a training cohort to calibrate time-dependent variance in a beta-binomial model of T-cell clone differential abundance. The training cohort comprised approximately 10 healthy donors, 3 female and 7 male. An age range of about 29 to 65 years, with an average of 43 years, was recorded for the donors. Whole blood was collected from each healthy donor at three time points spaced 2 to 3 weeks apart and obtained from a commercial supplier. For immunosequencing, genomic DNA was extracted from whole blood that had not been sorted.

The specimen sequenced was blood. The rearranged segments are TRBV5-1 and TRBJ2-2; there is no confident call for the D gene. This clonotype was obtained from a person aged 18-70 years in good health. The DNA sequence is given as TGCGCCAGCAGCCCGGCGGTAGGGCCGGGCACCGGGGAGCTGTTTTTT. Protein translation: CASSPAVGPGTGELFF.